These 5 T cell receptor beta chains were all obtained from the same sample, sequenced in a study of blood T cell repertoires in COVID-19. Clones were read by immunoSEQ multiplex PCR, and TCRdb kept only the in-frame ones, dropping some. The table has 150,000 to 200,000 clones, about 86% seen once; the top ten hold about 11%. The sequencing sample was made of peripheral blood. The receptor set was obtained from a man between 65 and 85 years old with active or convalescent COVID-19.

This clone was counted only a few times. This chain connects TRBV7-9 to TRBJ2-7; D possibly corresponds to TRBD2 (5 bases). Germline V gene lookup returns CDR1 SEHNR and CDR2 FQNEAQ (reference sequence). With 2 bases removed from V and 0 bases from J, the gap between germline ends came to 11 bases. The CDR3 spans 15 residues. CDR3 coding DNA: TGTGCCAGCAGCTTAAGAGGGCAGAGCTCCTACGAGCAGTACTTC. It translates to CASSLRGQSSYEQYF.

The chain links TRBV28 to TRBJ2-1, with TRBD2 identical over 12 bases. The V and J ends lost 5 bases and 4 bases, in that order; junction bases with no gene match: 6. Per germline, CDR1 MDHEN and CDR2 SYDVKM. The CDR3 has 16 amino acids. CDR3 loop: CASSIRLAGVYNEQFF. The CDR3 nucleotides are TGTGCCAGCAGTATTAGACTAGCGGGGGTATACAATGAGCAGTTCTTC.

Here the CDR3 reads CASSRLAGVPDTQYF. Written as DNA, the CDR3 is TGTGCCAGCAGTAGACTAGCGGGAGTTCCAGATACGCAGTATTTT. This chain joins TRBV6-2 or TRBV6-3 and TRBJ2-3, with 12 nucleotides matching TRBD2. This CDR3 is built from 15 residues. CDR1 is MNHEY and CDR2 is SVGEGT in the germline V gene. V gave up 5 bases and J gave up 4 bases; unmatched junction bases: 4.

This chain links TRBV18 with TRBJ2-6; D not resolved. Germline V lookup: CDR1 KGHSH, CDR2 LQKENI. V was cut by 3 bases and J by 1 base, with 7 bases left in between. The CDR3 runs 15 residues. CDR3 DNA sequence: TGTGCCAGCTCACCGAGTGTTTCTGGGGCCAACGTCCTGACTTTC. It translates to CASSPSVSGANVLTF.

The CDR3 region is CASSLGGDSGNTIYF. The CDR3 DNA sequence: TGCGCCAGCAGCTTAGGGGGGGACTCTGGAAACACCATATATTTT. The rearrangement links TRBV5-1 to TRBJ1-3, with D tentatively TRBD1 (6 bases). Germline V CDR1 and CDR2: SGHRS, YFSETQ. The CDR3 has 15 residues. Trimming left V 2 bases short and J 0 bases short, with 9 bases between.